The present TCR beta chain was sequenced within a study of immune cell composition in non-small cell lung cancer. Across the study: Tumours were mainly lung adenocarcinoma or squamous cell carcinoma.

The count of this clone is one. No antigen is known for it. TCRdb's table, derived via immunoSEQ multiplex PCR, lists solely in-frame clones and lacks some. The data contain more than 15,000 clones, 77% of them singletons. Study results and limitations: Tumour-associated clones >0.5% occurred in approximately 32% of adenocarcinomas, less than 80% of squamous.

Normal lung was taken at the farthest possible site, at least 3 cm from tumour. Frozen unsorted single-cell suspensions supplied the genomic DNA. In addition, the sample was reused for a study of CD4 T cells in lung cancer.

Source material: non-adjacent lung tissue. The clonotype comes from a human donor with non-small cell lung cancer.

The CDR3 reads CASSFLRGYYEQYF. The CDR3 DNA reads TGTGCCAGCAGCTTTCTCCGGGGATACTACGAGCAGTACTTC. The rearrangement joins TRBV7-2 to TRBJ2-7; perhaps TRBD2 as D (5 bases). V lost 3 bases to trimming and J lost 3 bases, with 12 bases between them. The CDR3 covers 14 residues. In germline, CDR1 is SGHTA, CDR2 FQGNSA.